This T cell receptor (beta chain) was identified in a study of T cell changes during pregnancy in multiple sclerosis. Profiling relied on immunoSEQ multiplex PCR, and the TCRdb table lists in-frame clones only, not all of them. The table records 35,000 to 40,000 clones, 92% of them present only once. This CDR3 is 14 amino acids long. V shed 5 bases, J shed 7 bases, and the junction held 8 bases outside the gene matches. Germline V CDR1 and CDR2: MNHEY, SMNVEV (reference sequence). V gene TRBV27 combines with J gene TRBJ2-1; TRBD2 aligns across 7 bases. This receptor was obtained from a female donor with multiple sclerosis, enrolled in a pregnancy study. Sequencing was performed on CD8+ T cells from peripheral blood mononuclear cells, taken in the third trimester of pregnancy. CDR3 loop: CASSPRTSLNEQFF. As DNA, the CDR3 is TGTGCCAGCAGTCCCCGGACTAGTTTGAATGAGCAGTTCTTC.